The rows below give T cell receptor beta chains drawn from one sample of a study of beta chain features in type 1 diabetes. Sequenced by immunoSEQ multiplex PCR; TCRdb stores in-frame clones only, minus some. The sample shows approximately 20,000 clones, around 57% of them seen only once. The sequenced sample consisted of stem cell memory CD4+ T cells from blood. The origin of the receptors is a man in his late teens or twenties with type 1 diabetes. Both conserved end residues are part of each CDR3. Each record gives: V gene, D gene, clone size, J gene, CDR3 protein, CDR3 DNA. D genes are given only for firm matches. Clone size appears in some rows only: once, few, many, or a class for an expanded clone.

V: TRBV7-2; D: TRBD2; size: .; J: TRBJ2-7; CDR3: CASSLSSLAGGSYEQYF; DNA: TGTGCCAGCAGCTTATCATCCCTAGCGGGGGGTTCCTACGAGCAGTACTTC
V: TRBV7-2; D: .; size: .; J: TRBJ1-4; CDR3: CASSLASSMGEKLFF; DNA: TGTGCCAGCAGCTTAGCTAGCAGTATGGGTGAAAAACTGTTTTTT
V: TRBV6-6; D: .; size: .; J: TRBJ2-1; CDR3: CASRPGGGVSEQFF; DNA: TGTGCCAGCAGACCCGGGGGTGGGGTAAGTGAGCAGTTCTTC
V: TRBV27; D: .; size: .; J: TRBJ2-1; CDR3: CASGRERGMGEQFF; DNA: TGTGCCAGCGGGCGGGAACGCGGCATGGGTGAGCAGTTCTTC
V: TRBV7-9; D: TRBD2; size: few; J: TRBJ2-1; CDR3: CATVWAGGGGEQFF; DNA: TGTGCCACCGTGTGGGCTGGCGGGGGAGGTGAGCAGTTCTTC
V: TRBV2; D: TRBD1; size: few; J: TRBJ2-7; CDR3: CASRTGGTEQYF; DNA: TGTGCCAGCAGGACAGGGGGCACCGAGCAGTACTTC
V: TRBV29-1; D: .; size: few; J: TRBJ1-5; CDR3: CSVEDRGQPQHF; DNA: TGCAGCGTTGAAGATCGGGGTCAGCCCCAGCATTTT
V: TRBV6-1; D: .; size: .; J: TRBJ2-7; CDR3: CASSDGRIGLYEQYF; DNA: TGTGCCAGCAGTGACGGTCGGATAGGACTCTACGAGCAGTACTTC
V: TRBV5-4; D: TRBD2; size: .; J: TRBJ2-2; CDR3: CASSLGLQNTGELFF; DNA: TGTGCCAGCAGCCTGGGACTACAGAACACCGGGGAGCTGTTTTTT
V: TRBV6-1; D: .; size: .; J: TRBJ2-5; CDR3: CASSELAIQETQYF; DNA: TGTGCCAGCAGTGAACTAGCTATACAAGAGACCCAGTACTTC
V: TRBV19; D: .; size: few; J: TRBJ2-7; CDR3: CASSITNRRGSEQYF; DNA: TGTGCCAGTAGTATAACTAATCGCAGGGGCAGCGAGCAGTACTTC
V: TRBV28; D: .; size: few; J: TRBJ2-7; CDR3: CASSFLADSSYEQYF; DNA: TGTGCCAGCAGTTTCTTGGCAGACAGCTCCTACGAGCAGTACTTC
V: TRBV12-1; D: .; size: .; J: TRBJ1-1; CDR3: CASSLRDRVRTEAFF; DNA: TGTGCCAGCAGCCTCCGGGACAGGGTGCGCACTGAAGCTTTCTTT
V: TRBV5-4; D: TRBD2; size: .; J: TRBJ2-3; CDR3: CASSSGTSGDTQYF; DNA: TGTGCCAGCAGCTCCGGGACTAGCGGAGATACGCAGTATTTT
V: TRBV6-4; D: TRBD1; size: .; J: TRBJ1-2; CDR3: CASSLHPDRANYGYTF; DNA: TGTGCCAGCAGCCTCCACCCAGACAGGGCTAACTATGGCTACACCTTC
V: TRBV7-2; D: .; size: .; J: TRBJ1-2; CDR3: CASSSRSGGGYTF; DNA: TGTGCCAGCAGCTCACGATCGGGGGGGGGCTACACCTTC
V: TRBV5-4; D: TRBD1; size: .; J: TRBJ2-1; CDR3: CASSSRDRFINEQFF; DNA: TGTGCCAGCAGCTCCCGGGACAGGTTTATCAATGAGCAGTTCTTC
V: TRBV5-1; D: .; size: .; J: TRBJ2-6; CDR3: CASSPRDPSGANVLTF; DNA: TGCGCCAGCAGCCCCCGGGATCCCTCTGGGGCCAACGTCCTGACTTTC
V: TRBV11-1; D: TRBD2; size: few; J: TRBJ2-3; CDR3: CASSPTSGASDTQYF; DNA: TGTGCCAGCAGCCCGACTAGCGGGGCGTCCGATACGCAGTATTTT
V: TRBV10-2; D: TRBD1; size: .; J: TRBJ1-1; CDR3: CASSERQGDTEAFF; DNA: TGCGCCAGCAGTGAGAGGCAGGGGGACACTGAAGCTTTCTTT
V: TRBV10-3; D: TRBD2; size: .; J: TRBJ2-3; CDR3: CAISGLGLDTDTQYF; DNA: TGTGCCATCAGTGGGTTAGGACTAGACACAGATACGCAGTATTTT
V: TRBV5-4; D: .; size: .; J: TRBJ2-7; CDR3: CASSLLLAPDVYEQYF; DNA: TGTGCCAGCAGCTTGTTGCTAGCCCCGGATGTATACGAGCAGTACTTC
V: TRBV2; D: .; size: .; J: TRBJ2-7; CDR3: CASTLEVAYEQYF; DNA: TGTGCCAGCACGCTAGAGGTAGCGTACGAGCAGTACTTC
V: TRBV19; D: .; size: .; J: TRBJ1-1; CDR3: CASSGWTEAFF; DNA: TGTGCCAGTAGCGGGTGGACTGAAGCTTTCTTT
V: TRBV2; D: TRBD2; size: .; J: TRBJ2-7; CDR3: CASRRASGRNSYEQYF; DNA: TGTGCCAGCAGGAGGGCTAGCGGGAGGAACTCCTACGAGCAGTACTTC
V: TRBV19; D: TRBD1; size: .; J: TRBJ2-7; CDR3: CACSRTGTGKNEQYF; DNA: TGTGCCTGCTCAAGGACCGGGACAGGGAAGAACGAGCAGTACTTC
V: TRBV18; D: TRBD1; size: .; J: TRBJ2-7; CDR3: CASSPGQGATSQYF; DNA: TGTGCCAGCTCACCGGGACAGGGGGCCACTTCGCAGTACTTC
V: TRBV5-4; D: TRBD2; size: few; J: TRBJ2-3; CDR3: CASSQLAGYTDTQYF; DNA: TGTGCCAGCAGCCAACTAGCGGGATATACAGATACGCAGTATTTT
V: TRBV5-4; D: TRBD2; size: .; J: TRBJ2-5; CDR3: CASSLPSGISGTQYF; DNA: TGTGCCAGCAGCTTGCCTAGCGGGATATCGGGGACCCAGTACTTC
V: TRBV30; D: .; size: .; J: TRBJ1-5; CDR3: CAGGQSDNQPQHF; DNA: TGTGCCGGAGGACAGAGCGACAATCAGCCCCAGCATTTT
V: TRBV6-5; D: .; size: .; J: TRBJ1-1; CDR3: CASYPGAGFNTEAFF; DNA: TGTGCCAGCTACCCCGGAGCGGGGTTTAACACTGAAGCTTTCTTT
V: TRBV5-1; D: .; size: .; J: TRBJ2-5; CDR3: CASSPTGRETQYF; DNA: TGCGCCAGCAGCCCGACAGGGAGGGAGACCCAGTACTTC
V: TRBV11-2; D: .; size: few; J: TRBJ1-3; CDR3: CASQTGGFSGNTIYF; DNA: TGTGCCAGTCAGACTGGGGGGTTCTCTGGAAACACCATATATTTT
V: TRBV19; D: .; size: few; J: TRBJ1-2; CDR3: CASTFSQRSYGYTF; DNA: TGTGCCAGCACCTTCTCGCAGCGAAGCTATGGCTACACCTTC
V: TRBV7-2; D: .; size: few; J: TRBJ2-7; CDR3: CASSLGSDFRTQYF; DNA: TGTGCCAGCAGCTTAGGGTCGGACTTCCGCACCCAGTACTTC
V: TRBV19; D: .; size: few; J: TRBJ2-1; CDR3: CASRRDQANEQFF; DNA: TGTGCCAGCCGGAGGGATCAGGCCAATGAGCAGTTCTTC
V: TRBV7-2; D: TRBD1; size: .; J: TRBJ1-2; CDR3: CASSQDRAYGYTF; DNA: TGTGCCAGCAGCCAGGACAGGGCCTATGGCTACACCTTC
V: TRBV19; D: .; size: .; J: TRBJ2-3; CDR3: CASSIAPTHVDTQYF; DNA: TGTGCCAGTAGTATAGCCCCCACTCACGTCGATACGCAGTATTTT
V: TRBV2; D: .; size: few; J: TRBJ2-7; CDR3: CASSPFYEQYF; DNA: TGTGCCAGCAGCCCCTTCTACGAGCAGTACTTC
V: TRBV30; D: TRBD1; size: .; J: TRBJ1-2; CDR3: CAWRHPGGGRDYGYTF; DNA: TGTGCCTGGCGTCACCCGGGAGGGGGCCGGGACTATGGCTACACCTTC
V: TRBV29-1; D: TRBD1; size: .; J: TRBJ1-2; CDR3: CSVATGAFYGYTF; DNA: TGCAGCGTTGCGACAGGGGCGTTCTATGGCTACACCTTC
V: TRBV10-3; D: TRBD2; size: once; J: TRBJ2-3; CDR3: CAARTSGGADTQYF; DNA: TGTGCCGCGAGGACTAGCGGGGGGGCAGATACGCAGTATTTT
V: TRBV29-1; D: TRBD1; size: few; J: TRBJ2-1; CDR3: CSVGLTGGIDEQFF; DNA: TGCAGCGTTGGTTTAACAGGGGGGATAGATGAGCAGTTCTTC
V: TRBV27; D: .; size: .; J: TRBJ1-2; CDR3: CASRNSPNYGYTF; DNA: TGTGCCAGCAGAAACTCACCTAACTATGGCTACACCTTC
V: TRBV25-1; D: TRBD2; size: .; J: TRBJ2-7; CDR3: CASSESGTSGSYEQYF; DNA: TGTGCCAGCAGTGAATCTGGGACTAGCGGCTCCTACGAGCAGTACTTC
V: TRBV7-2; D: TRBD2; size: .; J: TRBJ2-7; CDR3: CASSRTSGNPYEQYF; DNA: TGTGCCAGCAGCCGAACTAGCGGGAACCCTTACGAGCAGTACTTC
V: TRBV10-3; D: TRBD1; size: .; J: TRBJ2-2; CDR3: CALKGTDTGELFF; DNA: TGTGCCCTCAAAGGGACAGACACCGGGGAGCTGTTTTTT
V: TRBV18; D: TRBD1; size: .; J: TRBJ2-7; CDR3: CASSPGQGYYEQYF; DNA: TGTGCCAGCTCACCGGGACAGGGGTACTACGAGCAGTACTTC
V: TRBV5-6; D: .; size: .; J: TRBJ2-2; CDR3: CASSVLGANTGELFF; DNA: TGTGCCAGCAGCGTGCTAGGGGCGAACACCGGGGAGCTGTTTTTT
V: TRBV27; D: .; size: .; J: TRBJ2-7; CDR3: CASRDPGTLYEQYF; DNA: TGTGCCAGCAGGGATCCAGGGACTCTCTACGAGCAGTACTTC
V: TRBV10-3; D: .; size: few; J: TRBJ2-1; CDR3: CAISESSGYSEQFF; DNA: TGTGCCATCAGTGAGTCTTCGGGGTATAGTGAGCAGTTCTTC
V: TRBV7-9; D: TRBD1; size: .; J: TRBJ2-7; CDR3: CASSLAVGQGYEQYF; DNA: TGTGCCAGCAGCTTAGCAGTAGGACAGGGCTACGAGCAGTACTTC
V: TRBV18; D: TRBD1; size: .; J: TRBJ2-5; CDR3: CASSPRQDRVQTQYF; DNA: TGTGCCAGCTCACCACGTCAAGACAGGGTACAGACCCAGTACTTC
V: TRBV4-3; D: TRBD2; size: few; J: TRBJ2-1; CDR3: CASSQDSRLAVNEQFF; DNA: TGCGCCAGCAGCCAAGATTCGAGACTAGCGGTAAATGAGCAGTTCTTC
V: TRBV7-9; D: TRBD2; size: .; J: TRBJ2-3; CDR3: CASQAWVAGIVDTQYF; DNA: TGTGCCAGCCAAGCTTGGGTAGCGGGAATTGTAGATACGCAGTATTTT